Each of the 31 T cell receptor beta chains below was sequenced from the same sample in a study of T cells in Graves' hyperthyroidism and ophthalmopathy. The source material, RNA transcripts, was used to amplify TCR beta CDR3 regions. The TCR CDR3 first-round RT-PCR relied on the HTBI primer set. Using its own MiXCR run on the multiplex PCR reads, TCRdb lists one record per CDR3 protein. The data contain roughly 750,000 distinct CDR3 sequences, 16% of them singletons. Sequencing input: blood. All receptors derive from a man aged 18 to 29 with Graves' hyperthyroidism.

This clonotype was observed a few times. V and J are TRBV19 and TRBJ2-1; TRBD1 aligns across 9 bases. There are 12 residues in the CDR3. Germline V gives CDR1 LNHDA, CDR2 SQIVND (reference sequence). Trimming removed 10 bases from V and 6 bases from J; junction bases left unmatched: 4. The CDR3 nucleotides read TGTGCCACCGGGACAGGGATCAATGAGCAGTTCTTC. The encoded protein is CATGTGINEQFF.

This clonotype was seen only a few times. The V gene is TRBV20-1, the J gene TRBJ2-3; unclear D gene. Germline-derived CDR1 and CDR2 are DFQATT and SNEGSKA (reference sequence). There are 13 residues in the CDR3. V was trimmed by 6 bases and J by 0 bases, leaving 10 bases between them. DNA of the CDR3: TGCAGTGCCAGGTTTCCTAGCACAGATACGCAGTATTTT. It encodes CSARFPSTDTQYF.

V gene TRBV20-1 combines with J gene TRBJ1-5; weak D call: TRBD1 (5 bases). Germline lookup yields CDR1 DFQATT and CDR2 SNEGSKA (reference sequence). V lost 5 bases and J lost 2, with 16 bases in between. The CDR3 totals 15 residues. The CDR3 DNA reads TGCAGTGCTCCCCCCAAGGGACGTGGCAATCAGCCCCAGCATTTT. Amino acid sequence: CSAPPKGRGNQPQHF.

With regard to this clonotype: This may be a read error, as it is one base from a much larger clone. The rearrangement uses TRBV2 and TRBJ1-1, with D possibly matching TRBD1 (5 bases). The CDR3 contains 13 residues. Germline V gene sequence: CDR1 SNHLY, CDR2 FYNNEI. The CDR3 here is CASSWGGSREGFF. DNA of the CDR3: TGTGCCAGCTCCTGGGGGGGTTCGAGAGAAGGTTTCTTT.

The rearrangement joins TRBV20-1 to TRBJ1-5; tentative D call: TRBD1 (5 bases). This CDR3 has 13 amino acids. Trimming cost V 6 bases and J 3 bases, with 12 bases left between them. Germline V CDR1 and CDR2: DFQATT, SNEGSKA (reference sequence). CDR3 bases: TGCAGTGCCTTGGGGGAGAACAATCAGCCCCAGCATTTT. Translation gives CSALGENNQPQHF.

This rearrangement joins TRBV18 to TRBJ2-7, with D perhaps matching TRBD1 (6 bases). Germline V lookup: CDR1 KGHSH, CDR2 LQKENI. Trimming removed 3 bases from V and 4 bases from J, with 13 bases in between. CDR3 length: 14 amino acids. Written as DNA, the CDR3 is TGTGCCAGCTCACCTACGCGGACAGCATACGAGCAGTACTTC. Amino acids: CASSPTRTAYEQYF.

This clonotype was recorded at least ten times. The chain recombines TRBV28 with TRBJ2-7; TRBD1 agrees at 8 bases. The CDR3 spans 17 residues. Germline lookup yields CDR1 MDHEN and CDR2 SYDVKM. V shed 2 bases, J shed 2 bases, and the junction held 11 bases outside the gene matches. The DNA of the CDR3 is TGTGCCAGCAGTTTACCCCCCCAGACAGGGGAAACCTACGAGCAGTACTTC. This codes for CASSLPPQTGETYEQYF.

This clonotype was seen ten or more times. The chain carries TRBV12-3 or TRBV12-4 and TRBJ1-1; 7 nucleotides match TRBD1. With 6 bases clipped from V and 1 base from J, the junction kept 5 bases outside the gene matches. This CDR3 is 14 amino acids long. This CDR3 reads CASRRQGANTEAFF. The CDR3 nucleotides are TGTGCCAGCAGACGACAGGGCGCGAACACTGAAGCTTTCTTT.

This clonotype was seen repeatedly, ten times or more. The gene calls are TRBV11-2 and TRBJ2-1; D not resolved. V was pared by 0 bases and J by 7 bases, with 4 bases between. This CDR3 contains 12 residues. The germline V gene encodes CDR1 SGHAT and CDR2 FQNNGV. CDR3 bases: TGTGCCAGCAGCTTAGATCTAAATGAGCAGTTCTTC. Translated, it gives CASSLDLNEQFF.

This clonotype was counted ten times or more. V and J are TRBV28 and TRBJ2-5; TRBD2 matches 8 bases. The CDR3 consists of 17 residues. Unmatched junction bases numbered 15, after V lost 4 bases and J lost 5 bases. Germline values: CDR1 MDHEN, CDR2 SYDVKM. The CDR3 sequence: CASSSPLWREEVETQYF. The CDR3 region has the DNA TGTGCCAGCAGTTCTCCTCTTTGGCGGGAGGAGGTCGAGACCCAGTACTTC.

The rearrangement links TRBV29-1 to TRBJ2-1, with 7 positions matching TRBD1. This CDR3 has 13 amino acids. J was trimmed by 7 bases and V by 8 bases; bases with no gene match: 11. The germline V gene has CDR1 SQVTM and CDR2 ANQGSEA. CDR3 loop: CSYEGGAANEQFF. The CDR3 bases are TGCAGCTACGAAGGGGGCGCGGCTAATGAGCAGTTCTTC.

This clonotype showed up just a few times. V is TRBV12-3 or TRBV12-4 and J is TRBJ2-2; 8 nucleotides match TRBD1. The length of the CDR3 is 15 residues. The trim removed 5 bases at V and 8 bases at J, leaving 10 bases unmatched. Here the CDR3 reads CASSLLGTGPGELFF. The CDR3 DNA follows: TGTGCCAGCAGTCTCCTAGGGACAGGACCGGGGGAGCTGTTTTTT.

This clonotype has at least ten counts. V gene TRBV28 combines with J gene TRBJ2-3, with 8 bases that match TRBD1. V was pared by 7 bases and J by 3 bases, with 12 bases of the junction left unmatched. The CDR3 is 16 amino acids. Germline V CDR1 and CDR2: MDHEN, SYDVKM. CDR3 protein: CASNHFQGATTDTQYF. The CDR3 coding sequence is TGTGCCAGCAACCATTTTCAGGGGGCGACGACAGATACGCAGTATTTT.

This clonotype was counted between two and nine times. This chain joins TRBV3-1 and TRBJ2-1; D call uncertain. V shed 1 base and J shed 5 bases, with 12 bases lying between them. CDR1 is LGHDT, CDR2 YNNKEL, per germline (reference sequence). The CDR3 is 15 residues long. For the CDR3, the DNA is TGTGCCAGCAGCCAAGTATCCTCATATGACAATGAGCAGTTCTTC. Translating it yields CASSQVSSYDNEQFF.

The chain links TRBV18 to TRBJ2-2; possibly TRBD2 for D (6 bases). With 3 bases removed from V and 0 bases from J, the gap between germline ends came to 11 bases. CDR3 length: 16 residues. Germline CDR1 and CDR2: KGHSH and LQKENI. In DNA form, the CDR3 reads TGTGCCAGCTCACCCCTTGCGGGATCGAACACCGGGGAGCTGTTTTTT. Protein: CASSPLAGSNTGELFF.

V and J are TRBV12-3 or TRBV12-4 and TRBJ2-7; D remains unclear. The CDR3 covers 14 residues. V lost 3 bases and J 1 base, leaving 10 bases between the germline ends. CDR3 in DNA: TGTGCCAGCAGTTTTGCAGGACGGTCCTACGAGCAGTACTTC. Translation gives CASSFAGRSYEQYF.

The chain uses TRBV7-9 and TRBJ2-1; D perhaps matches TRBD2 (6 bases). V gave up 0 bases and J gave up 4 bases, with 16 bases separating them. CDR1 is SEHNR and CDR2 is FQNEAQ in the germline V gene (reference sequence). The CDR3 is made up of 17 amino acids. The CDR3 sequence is CASSLAVGGRGYNEQFF. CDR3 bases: TGTGCCAGCAGCTTAGCGGTGGGAGGTCGGGGTTACAATGAGCAGTTCTTC.

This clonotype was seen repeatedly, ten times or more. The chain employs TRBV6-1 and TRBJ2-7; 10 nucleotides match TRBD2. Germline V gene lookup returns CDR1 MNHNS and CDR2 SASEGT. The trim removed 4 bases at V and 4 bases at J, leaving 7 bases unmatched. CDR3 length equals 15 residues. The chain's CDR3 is CASSVKLAGFYEQYF. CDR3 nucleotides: TGTGCCAGCAGTGTCAAACTAGCGGGGTTTTACGAGCAGTACTTC.

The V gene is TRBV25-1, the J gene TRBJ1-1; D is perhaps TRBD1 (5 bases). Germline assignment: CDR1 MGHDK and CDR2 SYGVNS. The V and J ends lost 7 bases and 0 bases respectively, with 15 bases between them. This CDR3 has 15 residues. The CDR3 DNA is TGTGCCAGCAAAAACTCCGGGACGGTGAACACTGAAGCTTTCTTT. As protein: CASKNSGTVNTEAFF. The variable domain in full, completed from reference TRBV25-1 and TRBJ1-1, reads EADIYQTPRYLVIGTGKKITLECSQTMGHDKMYWYQQDPGMELHLIHYSYGVNSTEKGDLSSESTVSRIRTEHFPLTLESARPSHTSQYLCASKNSGTVNTEAFFGQGTRLTVV.

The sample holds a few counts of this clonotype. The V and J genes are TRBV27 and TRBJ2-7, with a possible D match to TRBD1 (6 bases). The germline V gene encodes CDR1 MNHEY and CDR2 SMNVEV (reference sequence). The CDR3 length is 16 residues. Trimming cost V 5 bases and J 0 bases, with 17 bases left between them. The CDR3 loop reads CASSPPMRGSSYEQYF. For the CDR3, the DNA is TGTGCCAGCAGTCCACCCATGAGGGGGAGCTCCTACGAGCAGTACTTC.

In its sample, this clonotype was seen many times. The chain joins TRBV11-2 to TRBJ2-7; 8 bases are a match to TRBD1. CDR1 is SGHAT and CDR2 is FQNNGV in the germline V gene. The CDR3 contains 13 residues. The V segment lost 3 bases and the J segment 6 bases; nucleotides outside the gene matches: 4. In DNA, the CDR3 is TGTGCCAGCAGCTTGGACAGGGCTGCCGAGCAGTACTTC. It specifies CASSLDRAAEQYF.

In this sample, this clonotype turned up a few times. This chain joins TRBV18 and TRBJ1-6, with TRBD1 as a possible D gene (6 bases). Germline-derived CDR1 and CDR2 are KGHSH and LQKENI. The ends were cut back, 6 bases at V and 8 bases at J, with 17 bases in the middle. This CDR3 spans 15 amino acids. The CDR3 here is CASSPLQGSDSPLHF. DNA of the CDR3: TGTGCCAGCTCGCCGTTACAGGGTAGCGATTCACCCCTCCACTTT.

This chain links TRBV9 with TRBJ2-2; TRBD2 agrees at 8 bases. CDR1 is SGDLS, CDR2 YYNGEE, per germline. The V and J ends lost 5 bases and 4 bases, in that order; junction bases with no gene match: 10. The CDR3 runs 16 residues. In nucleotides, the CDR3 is TGTGCCAGCAGGGGGAGCGGGAGTCGGAGCACCGGGGAGCTGTTTTTT. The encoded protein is CASRGSGSRSTGELFF.

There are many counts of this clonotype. The CDR3 DNA follows: TGTGCCAGCAGCGTAGGGGGGAGGGCCTACGAGCAGTACTTC. It yields the protein CASSVGGRAYEQYF. This chain connects TRBV9 to TRBJ2-7; TRBD2 agrees at 7 bases. Germline CDR1 reads SGDLS; CDR2 reads YYNGEE. CDR3 length: 14 residues. Trimming at V came to 0 bases and at J to 2 bases, leaving 2 bases not matched to a gene.

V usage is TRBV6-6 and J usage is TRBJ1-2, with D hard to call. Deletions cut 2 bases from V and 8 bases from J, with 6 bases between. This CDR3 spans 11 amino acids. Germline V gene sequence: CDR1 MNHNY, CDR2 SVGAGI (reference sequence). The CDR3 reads CASSYDRGYTF. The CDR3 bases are TGTGCCAGCAGTTACGATCGAGGCTACACCTTC.

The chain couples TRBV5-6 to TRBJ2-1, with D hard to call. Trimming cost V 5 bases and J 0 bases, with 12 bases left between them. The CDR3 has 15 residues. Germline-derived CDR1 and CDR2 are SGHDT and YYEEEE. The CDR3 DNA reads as TGTGCCAGCAGTTCGAGGACGAGCTCCTACAATGAGCAGTTCTTC. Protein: CASSSRTSSYNEQFF.

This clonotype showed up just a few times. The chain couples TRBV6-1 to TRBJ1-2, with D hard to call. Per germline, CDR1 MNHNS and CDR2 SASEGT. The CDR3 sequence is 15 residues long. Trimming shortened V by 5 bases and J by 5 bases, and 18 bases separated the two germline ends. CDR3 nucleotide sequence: TGTGCCAGCAGTTCCCCGGGAGGAGGACTATATGGCTACACCTTC. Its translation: CASSSPGGGLYGYTF.

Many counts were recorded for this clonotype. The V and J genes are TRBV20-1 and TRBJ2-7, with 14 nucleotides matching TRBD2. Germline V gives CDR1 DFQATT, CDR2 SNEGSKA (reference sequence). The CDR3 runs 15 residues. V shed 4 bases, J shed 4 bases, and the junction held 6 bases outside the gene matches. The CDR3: CSANPGLAGGYEQYF. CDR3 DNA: TGCAGTGCTAATCCTGGACTAGCGGGAGGTTACGAGCAGTACTTC.

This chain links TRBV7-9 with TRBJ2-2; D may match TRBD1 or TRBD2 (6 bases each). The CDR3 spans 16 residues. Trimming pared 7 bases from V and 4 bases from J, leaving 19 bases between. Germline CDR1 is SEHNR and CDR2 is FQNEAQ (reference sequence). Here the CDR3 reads CASTRTRGGPTGELFF. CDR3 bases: TGTGCCAGCACAAGGACCCGAGGGGGGCCCACCGGGGAGCTGTTTTTT.

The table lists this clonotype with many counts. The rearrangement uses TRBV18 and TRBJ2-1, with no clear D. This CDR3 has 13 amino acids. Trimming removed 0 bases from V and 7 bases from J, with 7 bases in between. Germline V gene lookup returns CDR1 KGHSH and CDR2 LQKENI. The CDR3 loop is CASSPPAGNEQFF. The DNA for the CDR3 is TGTGCCAGCTCACCACCGGCCGGGAATGAGCAGTTCTTC.

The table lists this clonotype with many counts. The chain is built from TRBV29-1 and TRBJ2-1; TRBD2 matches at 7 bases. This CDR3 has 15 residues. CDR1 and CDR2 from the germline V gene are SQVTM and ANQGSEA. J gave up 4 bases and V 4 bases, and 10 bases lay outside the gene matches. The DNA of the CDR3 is TGCAGCGTTGCCCCCCGTCTAGCGGAGTACAATGAGCAGTTCTTC. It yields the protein CSVAPRLAEYNEQFF.